A selection of T cell receptor beta chains follows, all from one sample in a study of Graves' ophthalmopathy and Graves' hyperthyroidism. TCRdb called the multiplex PCR reads again in MiXCR, with one record for every CDR3 protein. The table has about 1.2 million distinct CDR3 sequences, 35% to 40% seen once; the top ten hold 11%. Sequenced material: peripheral blood or thyroid tissue (not recorded which). These receptors were obtained from an adult man with Graves' hyperthyroidism. CDR3s include the opening cysteine and the closing phenylalanine or tryptophan. Each record gives: CDR3 protein, CDR3 DNA, J gene, V gene, clone size, D gene. A D gene is named only where the DNA matches it firmly. Part of the rows lack a size; the others show once, few, many or a class for expanded clones.

cdr3_aa: CASSPPTGTRYQETQHF
cdr3_nt: TGTGCCAGCAGTCCACCTACGGGAACCCGGTACCAAGAGACCCAGCATTTT
j_call: TRBJ1-5
v_call: TRBV7-9
clone_size: -
d_call: -

cdr3_aa: CASSLYGGSEKLFF
cdr3_nt: TGTGCCAGCAGCTTATACGGGGGTTCGGAAAAACTGTTTTTT
j_call: TRBJ1-4
v_call: TRBV7-3
clone_size: -
d_call: -

cdr3_aa: CSASGAGGRRETQYF
cdr3_nt: TGCAGTGCTAGTGGGGCGGGAGGGAGGCGAGAGACCCAGTACTTC
j_call: TRBJ2-5
v_call: TRBV20-1
clone_size: -
d_call: TRBD2

cdr3_aa: CASSLHRHDGNSPLHF
cdr3_nt: TGTGCCAGCAGTTTACACCGACACGACGGTAATTCACCCCTCCACTTT
j_call: TRBJ1-6
v_call: TRBV25-1
clone_size: many
d_call: -

cdr3_aa: CSAREPYWEREAPRYQETQYF
cdr3_nt: TGCAGTGCTAGAGAGCCCTATTGGGAGCGGGAGGCCCCTCGCTACCAAGAGACCCAGTACTTC
j_call: TRBJ2-5
v_call: TRBV20-1
clone_size: few
d_call: TRBD2

cdr3_aa: CASSRGHSNTEAFF
cdr3_nt: TGTGCCAGCAGTAGGGGACACTCCAACACTGAAGCTTTCTTT
j_call: TRBJ1-1
v_call: TRBV12-3/TRBV12-4
clone_size: once
d_call: -

cdr3_aa: CASSYSGTADYEQYF
cdr3_nt: TGTGCCAGCAGTTACTCTGGGACGGCTGACTACGAGCAGTACTTC
j_call: TRBJ2-7
v_call: TRBV6-1
clone_size: -
d_call: -

cdr3_aa: CASSPTEQETQYF
cdr3_nt: TGCGCCAGCAGCCCCACAGAGCAAGAGACCCAGTACTTC
j_call: TRBJ2-5
v_call: TRBV5-1
clone_size: many
d_call: -

cdr3_aa: CASRTDGGYTF
cdr3_nt: TGTGCCAGCAGGACGGATGGAGGCTACACCTTC
j_call: TRBJ1-2
v_call: TRBV6-6
clone_size: many
d_call: -

cdr3_aa: CASSSTGAISGNTIYF
cdr3_nt: TGCGCCAGCAGTTCCACAGGGGCGATCTCTGGAAACACCATATATTTT
j_call: TRBJ1-3
v_call: TRBV5-1
clone_size: few
d_call: TRBD1

cdr3_aa: CASSLGQGALSDGYTF
cdr3_nt: TGTGCCAGCAGCTTAGGACAGGGGGCGCTCAGTGATGGCTACACCTTC
j_call: TRBJ1-2
v_call: TRBV7-8
clone_size: many
d_call: TRBD1

cdr3_aa: CASSLMGSLSGNTIYF
cdr3_nt: TGTGCCAGCAGCTTAATGGGCAGCCTCTCTGGAAACACCATATATTTT
j_call: TRBJ1-3
v_call: TRBV7-8
clone_size: many
d_call: -

cdr3_aa: CASSTGIRSSNQPQHF
cdr3_nt: TGTGCCAGCAGTACAGGGATTCGGAGTAGCAATCAGCCCCAGCATTTT
j_call: TRBJ1-5
v_call: TRBV12-3/TRBV12-4
clone_size: many
d_call: -

cdr3_aa: CSGVGSNGYTF
cdr3_nt: TGCAGCGGGGTCGGATCGAATGGCTACACCTTC
j_call: TRBJ1-2
v_call: TRBV29-1
clone_size: -
d_call: -

cdr3_aa: CAIKRAEGANYGHTF
cdr3_nt: TGTGCCATCAAGAGGGCGGAGGGAGCTAACTATGGCCACACCTTC
j_call: TRBJ1-2
v_call: TRBV6-5
clone_size: -
d_call: -

cdr3_aa: CASSQDRRHTQPQHF
cdr3_nt: TGTGCCAGCAGCCAAGATCGGCGGCATACCCAGCCCCAGCATTTT
j_call: TRBJ1-5
v_call: TRBV3-1
clone_size: many
d_call: -

cdr3_aa: CASSLMGPNQPQHF
cdr3_nt: TGTGCCAGCAGCTTAATGGGCCCCAATCAGCCCCAGCATTTT
j_call: TRBJ1-5
v_call: TRBV7-9
clone_size: many
d_call: -

cdr3_aa: CASSLPGARETQYF
cdr3_nt: TGTGCCAGCAGCCTACCCGGGGCGCGTGAGACCCAGTACTTC
j_call: TRBJ2-5
v_call: TRBV11-3
clone_size: many
d_call: -

cdr3_aa: CAISEPYLGGGESYEQYF
cdr3_nt: TGTGCCATCAGTGAGCCGTACCTCGGAGGGGGCGAAAGCTACGAGCAGTACTTC
j_call: TRBJ2-7
v_call: TRBV10-3
clone_size: many
d_call: -

cdr3_aa: CSVQQGTHGYTF
cdr3_nt: TGCAGCGTTCAACAGGGGACACATGGCTACACCTTC
j_call: TRBJ1-2
v_call: TRBV29-1
clone_size: -
d_call: TRBD1

cdr3_aa: CASSQDRLFSYTF
cdr3_nt: TGCGCCAGCAGCCAGGACAGGCTCTTCAGCTACACCTTC
j_call: TRBJ1-2
v_call: TRBV4-1
clone_size: many
d_call: TRBD1

cdr3_aa: CASSQPSRPGANVLTF
cdr3_nt: TGTGCCAGCAGCCAGCCTAGTAGGCCTGGGGCCAACGTCCTGACTTTC
j_call: TRBJ2-6
v_call: TRBV7-9
clone_size: -
d_call: -

cdr3_aa: CTSSQEPGLAEAFF
cdr3_nt: TGCACCAGCAGCCAAGAGCCAGGGCTGGCTGAAGCTTTCTTT
j_call: TRBJ1-1
v_call: TRBV7-2
clone_size: -
d_call: -

cdr3_aa: CASSVGGMRTTEAFF
cdr3_nt: TGTGCCAGCAGCGTAGGAGGAATGAGGACGACTGAAGCTTTCTTT
j_call: TRBJ1-1
v_call: TRBV9
clone_size: -
d_call: -